A selection of T cell receptor beta chains follows, all from one sample in a study of vaccination effects on CD4 cells after COVID-19. Their recognized antigens are unknown. Sequenced by immunoSEQ multiplex PCR; TCRdb stores in-frame clones only, minus some. The data show tens of thousands of clones, with around 81% seen just once and roughly a tenth held by the top ten. The sequencing used CD4+ T cells from PBMCs cultured with SARS-CoV-2 spike peptides, collected before COVID-19 vaccination. The source is a human donor who received a COVID-19 vaccine. CDR3s include the opening cysteine and the closing phenylalanine or tryptophan. The D gene is left open where the match is weak. The size of a clone is reported for some rows only, either as once, few or many, or as a class for expanded clones.

j_call v_call d_call clone_size cdr3_nt cdr3_aa
TRBJ1-2 TRBV2 NA few TGTGCCAGCAGTGAATCGGGGTATGGCTACACCTTC CASSESGYGYTF
TRBJ2-2 TRBV7-3 TRBD2 few TGTGCCAGCAGCTCCACGGCACTAGCGCGGCCGGGTGGGGAGCTGTTTTTT CASSSTALARPGGELFF
TRBJ1-2 TRBV4-1 NA NA TGCGCCTGTCGCTCCCCAGGTCGTGGCTACACCTTC CACRSPGRGYTF
TRBJ1-6 TRBV25-1 TRBD1 once TGTGCCAGCAGGGGACAGGGCATAAATTCACCCCTCCACTTT CASRGQGINSPLHF
TRBJ1-2 TRBV2 NA once TGTGCCAGCAGTGAAGGCTGGGGGAGGGACTATGGCTACACCTTC CASSEGWGRDYGYTF
TRBJ2-2 TRBV4-3 NA NA TGCGCCAGCAGCCTACTAGTTGTTCCCGGGGAGCTGTTTTTT CASSLLVVPGELFF
TRBJ2-3 TRBV7-2 NA NA TGTGCCAGCAGCTCCTTAGCGGTTAGCACAGATACGCAGTATTTT CASSSLAVSTDTQYF
TRBJ1-2 TRBV2 NA NA TGTGCCAGCAGTATGGGGCAGGGCCAGCCTAGGGGCTACACCTTC CASSMGQGQPRGYTF
TRBJ1-6 TRBV4-1 TRBD1 NA TGCGCCAGCAGCCAACTACAGACAGGGCAGTCACCCCTCCACTTT CASSQLQTGQSPLHF
TRBJ2-3 TRBV6-5 TRBD2 NA TGTGCCAGCAGCCAAGCGGGGGGGCCGGATACGCAGTATTTT CASSQAGGPDTQYF
TRBJ1-6 TRBV9 TRBD1 NA TGTGCCAGCAACCTATCCCCCGGGACAGCGCTCCACTTT CASNLSPGTALHF
TRBJ1-3 TRBV7-2 NA NA TGTGCCAGCAGCCTAGTGTTGACCTCTGGAAACACCATATATTTT CASSLVLTSGNTIYF
TRBJ2-1 TRBV29-1 NA NA TGCAGCGTTGAAGATCTGAACGGATCCGAGCAGTTCTTC CSVEDLNGSEQFF